A single sample gave rise to the 19 T cell receptor beta chains below, sequenced in a study of T cells in narcolepsy. Clones were sequenced by immunoSEQ multiplex PCR, and TCRdb holds only the in-frame ones, with some missing. The sample includes just under 35,000 clones, approximately 80% seen only once; the top ten take around 1%. Sequencing was done on a sample of memory (CD45RA-) CD4+ T cells from blood. Receptors were obtained from a human donor in good health.

The genes are TRBV28 and TRBJ1-2; D not resolved. V was cut by 6 bases and J by 4 bases, with 18 bases left in between. CDR3 size: 15 residues. Germline V gene lookup returns CDR1 MDHEN and CDR2 SYDVKM. The CDR3 bases are TGTGCCAGCAGGAAAAGGGCCGGAAAGACCTATGGCTACACCTTC. This sequence encodes CASRKRAGKTYGYTF.

The chain employs TRBV7-9 and TRBJ2-7; 12 positions match TRBD2. V gave up 5 bases and J gave up 2 bases; unmatched junction bases: 7. CDR1 and CDR2 (germline): SEHNR, FQNEAQ (reference sequence). The CDR3 spans 16 residues. CDR3 bases: TGTGCCAGCAGCGACCGAGGACTAGCGGGACCCTACGAGCAGTACTTC. This sequence encodes CASSDRGLAGPYEQYF. The whole variable domain, filled in from reference TRBV7-9 and TRBJ2-7, reads DTGVSQNPRHKITKRGQNVTFRCDPISEHNRLYWYRQTLGQGPEFLTYFQNEAQLEKSRLLSDRFSAERPKGSFSTLEIQRTEQGDSAMYLCASSDRGLAGPYEQYFGPGTRLTVT.

The chain couples TRBV7-8 to TRBJ2-1, with 8 bases aligning to TRBD2. This CDR3 has 22 amino acids. Germline values: CDR1 SGHVS, CDR2 FQNEAQ. J was trimmed by 0 bases and V by 1 base; bases with no gene match: 20. CDR3 region: CASSLGRVAGLSRWSSYNEQFF. CDR3 sequence (DNA): TGTGCCAGCAGCTTAGGGAGGGTAGCGGGGCTTTCCCGATGGAGCTCCTACAATGAGCAGTTCTTC.

The chain joins TRBV4-3 to TRBJ2-1; D unresolved. V lost 3 bases, J lost 0 bases, and 18 bases lay in between. The CDR3 has 18 amino acids. Germline CDR1 reads LGHNA; CDR2 reads YSLEER. The CDR3 is CASSHPTSDPSSYNEQFF. The CDR3 DNA sequence: TGCGCCAGCAGCCACCCGACCTCTGACCCGAGCTCCTACAATGAGCAGTTCTTC.

The chain recombines TRBV11-2 with TRBJ2-7; D is unresolved. Germline V gene data show CDR1 as SGHAT and CDR2 as FQNNGV. This CDR3 has 13 residues. Deletions cut 3 bases from V and 7 bases from J, with 13 bases between. CDR3 residues: CASSFSRLGEQYF. CDR3 DNA sequence: TGTGCCAGCAGCTTTAGTCGCCTTGGGGAGCAGTACTTC.

The genes are TRBV29-1 and TRBJ1-5, with TRBD1 as a possible D gene (5 bases). This CDR3 is built from 13 residues. Germline lookup yields CDR1 SQVTM and CDR2 ANQGSEA. Trimming took 6 bases from V and 2 from J, leaving 11 bases between them. CDR3 nucleotide sequence: TGCAGCGTCGCTCGGGACGGCAATCAGCCCCAGCATTTT. This gives the protein CSVARDGNQPQHF.

The J gene is TRBJ2-2, the V gene TRBV9; 8 positions match TRBD1. Germline trimming cut 4 bases from V and 1 base from J; bases unmatched to any gene: 6. CDR3 length: 16 residues. Germline V gene sequence: CDR1 SGDLS, CDR2 YYNGEE. For the CDR3, the DNA is TGTGCCAGCAGCAGGCGGACAGGGCAGAACACCGGGGAGCTGTTTTTT. Residues: CASSRRTGQNTGELFF.

The chain employs TRBV28 and TRBJ2-1; 9 bases map to TRBD2. Germline V gene sequence: CDR1 MDHEN, CDR2 SYDVKM. The CDR3 length is 12 residues. The V gene end was trimmed by 3 bases and the J gene end by 15 bases; junction bases not matched to a gene: 6. The CDR3 loop reads CASSFRREGPFF. CDR3 bases: TGTGCCAGCAGTTTTAGGCGGGAGGGCCCGTTCTTC.

In its sample, this clone was seen once. The CDR3 nucleotides read TGTGCCAGCAGCGACCCCGGGGGTAGCGGGAGCTCCTACGAGCAGTACTTC. It specifies CASSDPGGSGSSYEQYF. The chain carries TRBV7-2 and TRBJ2-7; 9 bases are a match to TRBD2. V dropped 5 bases and J dropped 0; count of bases not matched to a gene: 11. The CDR3 totals 17 residues. From germline, CDR1 is SGHTA and CDR2 FQGNSA.

The rearrangement uses TRBV5-4 and TRBJ2-3; D is possibly TRBD1 (6 bases). V was pared by 2 bases and J by 8 bases, with 12 bases between. Germline CDR1 is SGHNT and CDR2 is YYREEE (reference sequence). The CDR3 extends over 13 amino acids. DNA for the CDR3: TGTGCCAGCAGCTTCGACAGGACGGGTACGCAGTATTTT. Translating gives CASSFDRTGTQYF.

The rearrangement joins TRBV27 to TRBJ2-2; possibly TRBD2 for D (6 bases). Per the germline V gene, CDR1 is MNHEY and CDR2 is SMNVEV (reference sequence). V was trimmed by 3 bases and J by 7 bases, leaving 15 bases between them. This CDR3 has 15 residues. Written as DNA, the CDR3 is TGTGCCAGCAGTTTGACTAGTGGATCGGTCGGGGAGCTGTTTTTT. This codes for CASSLTSGSVGELFF.

The genes are TRBV28 and TRBJ2-7; D remains ambiguous. CDR1 and CDR2 (germline): MDHEN, SYDVKM. The CDR3 loop spans 13 amino acids. V was clipped by 7 bases and J by 2 bases, with 12 bases between them. The CDR3 DNA follows: TGTGCCAGCACCCCTACACCCCCCTACGAGCAGTACTTC. Encoded protein: CASTPTPPYEQYF. Filled out from reference TRBV28 and TRBJ2-7, the complete variable domain reads DVKVTQSSRYLVKRTGEKVFLECVQDMDHENMFWYRQDPGLGLRLIYFSYDVKMKEKGDIPEGYSVSREKKERFSLILESASTNQTSMYLCASTPTPPYEQYFGPGTRLTVT.

The V and J genes are TRBV11-2 and TRBJ2-7; perhaps TRBD2 as D (6 bases). CDR3 length: 15 amino acids. Looked up from germline, CDR1 is SGHAT and CDR2 is FQNNGV. V gave up 4 bases and J gave up 2 bases, with 15 bases separating them. Here the CDR3 reads CASSSTRDFPYEQYF. CDR3 sequence (DNA): TGTGCCAGCAGCTCCACCCGGGACTTTCCCTACGAGCAGTACTTC.

This chain connects TRBV18 to TRBJ2-3; possibly TRBD2 for D (5 bases). The V gene lost 2 bases and the J gene lost 2 bases, with 8 bases spanning the gap. Per the germline V gene, CDR1 is KGHSH and CDR2 is LQKENI. The CDR3 has 14 amino acids. The CDR3 here is CASSPWEYTDTQYF. CDR3 bases: TGTGCCAGCTCACCATGGGAGTACACAGATACGCAGTATTTT.

V and J are TRBV6-5 and TRBJ2-5; D remains unclear. Germline V gives CDR1 MNHEY, CDR2 SVGAGI. This CDR3 has 14 residues. The V and J ends lost 0 bases and 4 bases respectively, with 9 bases between them. Here the CDR3 DNA reads TGTGCCAGCAGTTACTCGGGCAGTAGAGAGACCCAGTACTTC. Encoded protein: CASSYSGSRETQYF.

The chain carries TRBV6-6 and TRBJ1-2; no clear D. CDR1 and CDR2 (germline): MNHNY, SVGAGI (reference sequence). CDR3 size: 13 residues. Between the trimmed V and J ends, which lost 7 bases and 5 bases, there was a span of 14 bases. The CDR3 nucleotides are TGTGCCAGCATGGCGGGCGGGGAATATGGCTACACCTTC. Translating it yields CASMAGGEYGYTF.

The table lists this clone with a count of one. The CDR3 protein is CASSSSGRGYEQYF. CDR3 nucleotide sequence: TGTGCCAGCAGTTCAAGTGGCAGGGGCTACGAGCAGTACTTC. V is TRBV6-1 and J is TRBJ2-7, with D possibly TRBD1 on 6 matching bases. The CDR3 has 14 residues. The ends were cut back, 5 bases at V and 3 bases at J, with 14 bases in the middle. The germline V gene encodes CDR1 MNHNS and CDR2 SASEGT.

This clone was detected once. The CDR3 DNA reads TGCGCCAGCAGCTTGGGACAGCACACTAACTATGGCTACACCTTC. Amino acids: CASSLGQHTNYGYTF. The chain employs TRBV5-1 and TRBJ1-2; tentatively, D is TRBD1 (5 bases). CDR3 length: 15 amino acids. Germline V lookup: CDR1 SGHRS, CDR2 YFSETQ. V lost 0 bases and J lost 0, with 9 bases in between.

This rearrangement joins TRBV6-1 to TRBJ2-5; 10 bases are a match to TRBD2. Germline V gene data show CDR1 as MNHNS and CDR2 as SASEGT. The CDR3 has 14 residues. J gave up 1 base and V 7 bases, and 3 bases lay outside the gene matches. The CDR3 bases are TGTGCCAGCACGGTAGCGGGGGGCCAAGAGACCCAGTACTTC. Its protein is CASTVAGGQETQYF.